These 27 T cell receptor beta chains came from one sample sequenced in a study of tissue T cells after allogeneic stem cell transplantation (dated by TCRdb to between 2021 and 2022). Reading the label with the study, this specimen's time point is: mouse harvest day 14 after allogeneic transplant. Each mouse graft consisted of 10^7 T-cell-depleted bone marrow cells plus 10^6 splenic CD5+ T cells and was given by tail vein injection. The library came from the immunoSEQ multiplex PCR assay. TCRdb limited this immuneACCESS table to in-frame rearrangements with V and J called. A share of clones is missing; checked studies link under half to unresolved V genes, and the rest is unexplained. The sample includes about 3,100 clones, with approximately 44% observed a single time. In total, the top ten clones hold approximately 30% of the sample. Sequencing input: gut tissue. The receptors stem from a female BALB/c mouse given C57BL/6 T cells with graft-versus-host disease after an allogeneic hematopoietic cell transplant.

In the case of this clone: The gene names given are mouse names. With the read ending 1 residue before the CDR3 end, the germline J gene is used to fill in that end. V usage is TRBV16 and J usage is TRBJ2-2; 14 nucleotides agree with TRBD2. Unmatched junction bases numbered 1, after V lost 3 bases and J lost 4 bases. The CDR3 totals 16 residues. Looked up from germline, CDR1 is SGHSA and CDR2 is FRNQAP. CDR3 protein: CASSLGLGGLTGQLYF. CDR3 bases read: TGTGCAAGCAGCTTGGGACTGGGGGGGCTCACCGGGCAGCTCTAC.

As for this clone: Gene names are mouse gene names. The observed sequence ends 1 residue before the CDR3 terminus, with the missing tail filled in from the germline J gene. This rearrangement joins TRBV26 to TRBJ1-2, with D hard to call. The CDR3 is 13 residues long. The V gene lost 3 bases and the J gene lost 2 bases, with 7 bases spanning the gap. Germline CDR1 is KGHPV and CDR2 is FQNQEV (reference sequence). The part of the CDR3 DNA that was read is TGTGCCAGCAGTCTAAGTACCAACTCCGACTACACC. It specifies CASSLSTNSDYT. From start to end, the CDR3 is CASSLSTNSDYTF.

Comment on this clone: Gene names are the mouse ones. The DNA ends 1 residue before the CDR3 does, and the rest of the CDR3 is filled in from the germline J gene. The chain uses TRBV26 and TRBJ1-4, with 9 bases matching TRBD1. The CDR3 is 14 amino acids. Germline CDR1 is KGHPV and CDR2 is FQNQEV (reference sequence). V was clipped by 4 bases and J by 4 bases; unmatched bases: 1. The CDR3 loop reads CASSPGQGNERLFF. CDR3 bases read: TGTGCCAGCAGTCCGGGACAGGGCAACGAAAGATTATTT.

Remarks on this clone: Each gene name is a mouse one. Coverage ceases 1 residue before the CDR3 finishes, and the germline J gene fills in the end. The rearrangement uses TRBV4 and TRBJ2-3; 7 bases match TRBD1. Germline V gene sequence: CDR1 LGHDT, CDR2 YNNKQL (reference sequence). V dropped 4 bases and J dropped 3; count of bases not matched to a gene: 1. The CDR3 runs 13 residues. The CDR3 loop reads CASSLQGAETLYF. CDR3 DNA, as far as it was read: TGTGCCAGCAGCTTACAGGGGGCAGAAACGCTGTAT.

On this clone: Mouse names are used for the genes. The CDR3 reads CASSQDMTGSSQNTLYF. The sequenced CDR3 bases are TGTGCCAGCAGCCAAGATATGACTGGGAGTAGTCAAAACACCTTGTAC. The chain carries TRBV5 and TRBJ2-4; 7 bases match TRBD2. Coverage ceases 1 residue before the CDR3 finishes, and the germline J gene fills in the end. CDR3 length equals 17 residues. Germline CDR1 is LGHNA and CDR2 is YNLKQL (reference sequence). V trimming: 0 bases; J trimming: 0 bases; junction bases outside the gene matches: 6.

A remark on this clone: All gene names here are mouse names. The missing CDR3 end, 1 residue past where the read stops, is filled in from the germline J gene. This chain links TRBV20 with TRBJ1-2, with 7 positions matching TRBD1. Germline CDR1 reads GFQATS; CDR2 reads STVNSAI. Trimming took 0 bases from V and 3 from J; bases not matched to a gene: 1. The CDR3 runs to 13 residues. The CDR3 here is CGARDRGDSDYTF. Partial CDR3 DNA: TGTGGTGCTAGGGACAGGGGGGACTCCGACTACACC.

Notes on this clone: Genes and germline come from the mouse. This CDR3 is CASSPRVNYAEQFF. The sequenced CDR3 bases are TGTGCCAGCAGTCCCAGGGTTAACTATGCTGAGCAGTTC. V usage is TRBV26 and J usage is TRBJ2-1; TRBD1 might be the D (5 bases). From the germline J gene comes the end of the CDR3, since the read stops 1 residue before it. Trimming took 4 bases from V and 0 from J, leaving 7 bases between them. The CDR3 contains 14 residues. Germline CDR1 is KGHPV and CDR2 is FQNQEV (reference sequence).

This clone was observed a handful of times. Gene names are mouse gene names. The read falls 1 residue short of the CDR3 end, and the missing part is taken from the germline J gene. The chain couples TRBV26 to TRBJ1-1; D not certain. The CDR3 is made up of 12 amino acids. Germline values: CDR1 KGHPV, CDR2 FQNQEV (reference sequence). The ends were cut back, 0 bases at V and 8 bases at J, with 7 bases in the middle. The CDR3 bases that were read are TGTGCCAGCAGTCTGTCAGGGCGGGAAGTCTTC. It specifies CASSLSGREVF. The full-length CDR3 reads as CASSLSGREVFF.

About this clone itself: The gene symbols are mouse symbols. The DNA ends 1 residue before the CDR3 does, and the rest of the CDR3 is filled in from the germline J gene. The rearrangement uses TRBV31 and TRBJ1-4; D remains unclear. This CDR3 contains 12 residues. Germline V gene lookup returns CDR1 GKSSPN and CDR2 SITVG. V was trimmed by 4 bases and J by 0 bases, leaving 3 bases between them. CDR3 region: CAWKISNERLFF. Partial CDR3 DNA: TGTGCCTGGAAAATTTCCAACGAAAGATTATTT.

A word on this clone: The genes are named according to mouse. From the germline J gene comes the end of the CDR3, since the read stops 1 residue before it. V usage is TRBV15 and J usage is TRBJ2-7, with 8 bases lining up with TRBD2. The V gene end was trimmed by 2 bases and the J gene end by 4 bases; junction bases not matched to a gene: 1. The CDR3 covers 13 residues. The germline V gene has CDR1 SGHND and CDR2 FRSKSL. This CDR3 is CASSLLGGYEQYF. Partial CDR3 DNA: TGTGCCAGCAGTTTACTGGGGGGATATGAACAGTAC.

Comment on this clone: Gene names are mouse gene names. Here the CDR3 reads CASSLTGGEVFF. Partial CDR3 DNA: TGTGCCAGCAGTTTGACAGGGGGAGAAGTCTTC. This chain uses TRBV26 with TRBJ1-1; 9 positions match TRBD1. The CDR3 end falls 1 residue outside the read, so it is completed with the germline J gene. The CDR3 spans 12 residues. With V trimmed by 5 bases and J by 7 bases, 2 bases remained unmatched. CDR1 KGHPV and CDR2 FQNQEV come from the germline V gene (reference sequence).

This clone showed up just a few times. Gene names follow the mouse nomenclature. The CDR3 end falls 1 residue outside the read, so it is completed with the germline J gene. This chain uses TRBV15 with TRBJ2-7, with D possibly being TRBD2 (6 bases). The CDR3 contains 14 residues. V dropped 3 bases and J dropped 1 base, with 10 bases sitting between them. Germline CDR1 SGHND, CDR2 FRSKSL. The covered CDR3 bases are TGTGCCAGCAGTTTGGGGGGAAAGTCCTATGAACAGTAC. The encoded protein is CASSLGGKSYEQY. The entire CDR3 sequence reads CASSLGGKSYEQYF.

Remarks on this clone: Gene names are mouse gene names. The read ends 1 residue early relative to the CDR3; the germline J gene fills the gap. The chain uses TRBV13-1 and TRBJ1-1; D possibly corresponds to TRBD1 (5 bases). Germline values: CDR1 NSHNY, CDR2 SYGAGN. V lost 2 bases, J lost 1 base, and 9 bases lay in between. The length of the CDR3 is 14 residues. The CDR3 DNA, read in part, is TGTGCCAGCAGTGACGCAGGGATAAACACAGAAGTCTTC. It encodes CASSDAGINTEVF. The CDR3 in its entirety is CASSDAGINTEVFF.

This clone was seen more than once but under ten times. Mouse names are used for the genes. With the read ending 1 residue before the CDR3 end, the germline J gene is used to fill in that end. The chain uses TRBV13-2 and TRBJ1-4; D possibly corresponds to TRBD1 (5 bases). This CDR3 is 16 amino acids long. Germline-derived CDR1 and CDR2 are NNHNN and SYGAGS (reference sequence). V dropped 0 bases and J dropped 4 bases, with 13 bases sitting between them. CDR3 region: CASGDVRQGGNERLFF. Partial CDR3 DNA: TGTGCCAGCGGTGATGTTAGGCAGGGCGGCAACGAAAGATTATTT.

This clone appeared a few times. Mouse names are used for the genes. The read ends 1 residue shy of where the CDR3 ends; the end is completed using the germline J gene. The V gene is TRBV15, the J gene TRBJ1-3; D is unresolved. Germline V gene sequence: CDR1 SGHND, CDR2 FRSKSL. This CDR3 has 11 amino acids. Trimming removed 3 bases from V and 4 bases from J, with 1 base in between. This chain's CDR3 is CASSLGNTLYF. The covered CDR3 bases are TGTGCCAGCAGTTTGGGAAATACGCTCTAT.

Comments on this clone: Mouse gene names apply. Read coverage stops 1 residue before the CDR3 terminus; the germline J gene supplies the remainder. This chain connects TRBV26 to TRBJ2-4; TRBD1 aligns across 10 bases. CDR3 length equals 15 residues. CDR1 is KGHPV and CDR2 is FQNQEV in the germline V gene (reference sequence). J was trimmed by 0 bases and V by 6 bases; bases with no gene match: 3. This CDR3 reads CASSGDRGSQNTLYF. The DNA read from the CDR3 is TGTGCCAGCAGCGGGGACAGGGGAAGTCAAAACACCTTGTAC.

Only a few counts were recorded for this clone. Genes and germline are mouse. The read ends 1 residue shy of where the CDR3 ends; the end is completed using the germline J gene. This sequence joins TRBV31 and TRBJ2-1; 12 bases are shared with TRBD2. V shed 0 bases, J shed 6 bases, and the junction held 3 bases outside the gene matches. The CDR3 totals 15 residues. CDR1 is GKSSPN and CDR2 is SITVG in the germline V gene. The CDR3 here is CAWSLGLGGVAEQFF. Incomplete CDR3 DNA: TGTGCCTGGAGTCTGGGACTGGGGGGAGTTGCTGAGCAGTTC.

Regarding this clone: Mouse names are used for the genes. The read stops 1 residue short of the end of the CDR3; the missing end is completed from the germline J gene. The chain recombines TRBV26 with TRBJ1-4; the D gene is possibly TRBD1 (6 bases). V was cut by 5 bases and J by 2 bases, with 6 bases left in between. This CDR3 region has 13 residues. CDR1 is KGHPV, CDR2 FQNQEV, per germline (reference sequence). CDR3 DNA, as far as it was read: TGTGCCAGCAGTACAGGGTCCAACGAAAGATTATTT. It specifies CASSTGSNERLF. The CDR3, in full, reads CASSTGSNERLFF.

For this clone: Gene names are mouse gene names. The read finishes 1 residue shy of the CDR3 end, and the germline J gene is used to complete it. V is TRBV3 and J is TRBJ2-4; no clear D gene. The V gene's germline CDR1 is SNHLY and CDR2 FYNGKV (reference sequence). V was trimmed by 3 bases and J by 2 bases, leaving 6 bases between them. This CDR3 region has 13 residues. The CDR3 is CASSFRFQNTLYF. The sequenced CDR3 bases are TGTGCCAGCAGCTTCCGGTTTCAAAACACCTTGTAC.

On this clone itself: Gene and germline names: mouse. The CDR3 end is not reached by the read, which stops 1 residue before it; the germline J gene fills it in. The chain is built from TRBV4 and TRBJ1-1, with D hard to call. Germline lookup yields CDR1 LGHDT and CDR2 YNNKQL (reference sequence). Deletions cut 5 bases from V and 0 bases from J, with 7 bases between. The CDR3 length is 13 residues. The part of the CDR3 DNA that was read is TGTGCCAGCAGCAGGGAATCAAACACAGAAGTCTTC. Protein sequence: CASSRESNTEVF. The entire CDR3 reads CASSRESNTEVFF.

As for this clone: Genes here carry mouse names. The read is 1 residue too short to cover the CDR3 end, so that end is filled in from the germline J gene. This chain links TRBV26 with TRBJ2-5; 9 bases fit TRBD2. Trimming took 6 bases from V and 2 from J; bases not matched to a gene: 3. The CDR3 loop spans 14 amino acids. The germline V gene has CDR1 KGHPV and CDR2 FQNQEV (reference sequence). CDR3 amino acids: CASRHWGAQDTQYF. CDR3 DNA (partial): TGTGCCAGCAGACACTGGGGGGCCCAAGACACCCAGTAC.

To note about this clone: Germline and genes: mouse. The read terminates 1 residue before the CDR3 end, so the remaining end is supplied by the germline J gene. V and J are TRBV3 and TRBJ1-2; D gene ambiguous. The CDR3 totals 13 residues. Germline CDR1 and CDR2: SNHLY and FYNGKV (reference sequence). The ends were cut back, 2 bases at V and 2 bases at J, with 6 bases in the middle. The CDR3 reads CASSLLTNSDYTF. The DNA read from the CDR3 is TGTGCCAGCAGCTTACTCACTAACTCCGACTACACC.

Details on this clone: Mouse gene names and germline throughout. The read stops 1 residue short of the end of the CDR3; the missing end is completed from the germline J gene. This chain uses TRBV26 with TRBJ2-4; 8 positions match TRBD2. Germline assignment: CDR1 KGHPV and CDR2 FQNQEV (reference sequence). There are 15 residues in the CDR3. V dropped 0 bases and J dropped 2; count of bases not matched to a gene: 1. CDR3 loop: CASSLSWGDQNTLYF. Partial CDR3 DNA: TGTGCCAGCAGTCTGTCCTGGGGGGATCAAAACACCTTGTAC.

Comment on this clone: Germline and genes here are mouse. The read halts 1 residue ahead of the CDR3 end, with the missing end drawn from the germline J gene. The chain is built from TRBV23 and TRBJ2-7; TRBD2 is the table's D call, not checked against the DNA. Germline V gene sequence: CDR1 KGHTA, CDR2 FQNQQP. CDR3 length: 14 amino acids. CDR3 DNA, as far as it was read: TGCTCCAGCAGTCAGGGACTGGGCTCCTATGAACAGTAC. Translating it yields CSSSQGLGSYEQY. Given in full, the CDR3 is CSSSQGLGSYEQYF.

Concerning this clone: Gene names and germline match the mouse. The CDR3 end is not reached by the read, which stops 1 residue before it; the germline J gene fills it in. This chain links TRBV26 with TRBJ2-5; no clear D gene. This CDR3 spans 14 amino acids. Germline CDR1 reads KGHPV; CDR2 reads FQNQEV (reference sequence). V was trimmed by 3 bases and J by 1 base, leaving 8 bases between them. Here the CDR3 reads CASSLGLDQDTQYF. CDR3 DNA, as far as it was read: TGTGCCAGCAGTCTAGGGTTGGACCAAGACACCCAGTAC.

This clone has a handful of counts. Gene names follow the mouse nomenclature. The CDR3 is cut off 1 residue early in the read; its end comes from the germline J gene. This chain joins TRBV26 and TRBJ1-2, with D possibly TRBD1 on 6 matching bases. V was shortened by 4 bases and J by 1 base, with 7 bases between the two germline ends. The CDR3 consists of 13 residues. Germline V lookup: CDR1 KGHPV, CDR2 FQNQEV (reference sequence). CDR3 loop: CASSPGVNSDYTF. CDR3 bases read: TGTGCCAGCAGTCCAGGGGTAAACTCCGACTACACC.

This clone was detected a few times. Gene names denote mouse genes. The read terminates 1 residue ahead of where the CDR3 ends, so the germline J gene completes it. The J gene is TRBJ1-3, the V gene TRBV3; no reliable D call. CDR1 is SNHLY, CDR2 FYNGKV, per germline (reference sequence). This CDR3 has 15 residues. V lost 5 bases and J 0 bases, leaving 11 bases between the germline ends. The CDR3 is CASSQDKYSGNTLYF. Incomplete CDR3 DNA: TGTGCCAGCAGCCAAGACAAATATTCTGGAAATACGCTCTAT.